These 10 T cell receptor beta chains originate from one sample sequenced in a study of shared clonotypes between healthy human individuals. Some clones are missing from TCRdb's copy, which holds only in-frame ones; the method was immunoSEQ multiplex PCR. The repertoire consists of a few hundred thousand clones, with 74% occurring once and the leading ten covering approximately 10%. The sample comprised memory CD4+ T cells sorted from blood. The sample's subset: CD45RA-negative fraction. The receptors originated from a man aged 25 to 45 in good health.

The table lists this clone with many counts. V and J are TRBV5-5 and TRBJ2-5, with unresolved D. Germline loops: CDR1 SGHKS, CDR2 YYEKEE (reference sequence). Trimming left V 0 bases short and J 2 bases short, with 11 bases between. This CDR3 has 15 residues. The CDR3, as DNA: TGTGCCAGCAGCTTGGTTGCCACAAATCAAGAGACCCAGTACTTC. Its translation is CASSLVATNQETQYF.

This clone appeared a single time. CDR3 in amino acids: CASSPNTGELFF. The CDR3 region has the DNA TGCGCCAGCAGTCCTAACACCGGGGAGCTGTTTTTT. The chain joins TRBV10-1 to TRBJ2-2, with unresolved D. Germline-derived CDR1 and CDR2 are WNHNN and SYGVQD (reference sequence). This CDR3 comprises 12 residues. V was clipped by 5 bases and J by 2 bases, with 3 bases between them.

The gene calls are TRBV28 and TRBJ2-1; 10 bases agree with TRBD2. CDR1 MDHEN and CDR2 SYDVKM come from the germline V gene. There are 16 residues in the CDR3. Trimming took 5 bases from V and 4 from J; bases not matched to a gene: 8. This CDR3 is CASSRLAGLSYNEQFF. CDR3 bases: TGTGCCAGCAGTCGACTAGCGGGCCTTTCTTACAATGAGCAGTTCTTC.

The V gene is TRBV2, the J gene TRBJ2-7, with 7 nucleotides matching TRBD1. The CDR3 totals 14 residues. CDR1 is SNHLY and CDR2 is FYNNEI in the germline V gene. V trimming: 6 bases; J trimming: 3 bases; junction bases outside the gene matches: 8. CDR3 sequence reads: CASSNRGSGYEQYF. The CDR3 DNA reads TGTGCCAGCAGCAACAGGGGATCGGGCTACGAGCAGTACTTC.

This clone occurred a few times. Additional DNA sequences in this sample encode the identical CDR3. The chain recombines TRBV6-1 with TRBJ2-1, with D perhaps TRBD2 (6 bases). Deletions cut 6 bases from V and 3 bases from J, with 15 bases between. CDR3 size: 15 residues. CDR1 MNHNS and CDR2 SASEGT come from the germline V gene. Here the CDR3 DNA reads TGTGCCAGCAGCCCACTCGCGGGAAACTACAATGAGCAGTTCTTC. Protein product: CASSPLAGNYNEQFF.

The V and J genes are TRBV5-1 and TRBJ2-7; 8 bases map to TRBD1. This CDR3 spans 15 amino acids. The germline gives CDR1 SGHRS, CDR2 YFSETQ. Germline trimming cut 1 base from V and 7 bases from J; bases unmatched to any gene: 10. The CDR3 spells CASSLHRQGAGEQYF. The DNA for the CDR3 is TGCGCCAGCAGCTTGCATCGCCAGGGGGCGGGGGAGCAGTACTTC. Drawing the rest from reference TRBV5-1 and TRBJ2-7, the complete variable domain is KAGVTQTPRYLIKTRGQQVTLSCSPISGHRSVSWYQQTPGQGLQFLFEYFSETQRNKGNFPGRFSGRQFSNSRSEMNVSTLELGDSALYLCASSLHRQGAGEQYFGPGTRLTVT.

This sequence joins TRBV4-1 and TRBJ2-5; 14 nucleotides line up with TRBD2. Trimming at V came to 1 base and at J to 5 bases, leaving 12 bases not matched to a gene. CDR1 and CDR2 from the germline V gene are MGHRA and YSYEKL. The length of the CDR3 is 19 residues. CDR3 residues: CASSQVGTSGSLGRETQYF. For the CDR3, the DNA is TGCGCCAGCAGCCAAGTTGGGACTAGCGGGAGTTTAGGCCGGGAGACCCAGTACTTC.

The chain couples TRBV28 to TRBJ2-7; D is unresolved. Germline V CDR1 and CDR2: MDHEN, SYDVKM. The CDR3 runs to 12 residues. V was clipped by 5 bases and J by 0 bases, with 5 bases between them. The CDR3: CASSGSSYEQYF. As DNA, the CDR3 is TGTGCCAGCAGTGGATCCTCCTACGAGCAGTACTTC.

This chain joins TRBV28 and TRBJ2-1; 9 bases map to TRBD2. Germline V gives CDR1 MDHEN, CDR2 SYDVKM. This CDR3 comprises 16 residues. The trim removed 5 bases at V and 1 base at J, leaving 6 bases unmatched. CDR3 in DNA: TGTGCCAGCAGTGGCCCGACTAGCGGATCCTACAATGAGCAGTTCTTC. Amino acid sequence: CASSGPTSGSYNEQFF.

This clone was counted a few times. The CDR3 bases are TGTGCCAGCAGCTTAGGTTCTGGCACGAACACCGGGGAGCTGTTTTTT. Amino acids: CASSLGSGTNTGELFF. The J gene is TRBJ2-2, the V gene TRBV7-9; D is unresolved. The germline CDR1 and CDR2 sequences are SEHNR and FQNEAQ (reference sequence). The CDR3 covers 16 residues. Trimming pared 1 base from V and 0 bases from J, leaving 9 bases between. Full variable domain (missing parts from reference TRBV7-9 and TRBJ2-2): DTGVSQNPRHKITKRGQNVTFRCDPISEHNRLYWYRQTLGQGPEFLTYFQNEAQLEKSRLLSDRFSAERPKGSFSTLEIQRTEQGDSAMYLCASSLGSGTNTGELFFGEGSRLTVL.